The rows below give T cell receptor beta chains drawn from one sample of a study of blood T cell repertoires in COVID-19. The repertoire was sequenced with immunoSEQ multiplex PCR; TCRdb's copy has only in-frame clones and lacks some. Of about 50,000 clones listed, approximately 91% are singletons. Sequencing used peripheral blood. Source of these receptors: a woman older than 75 with acute or convalescent COVID-19. Both conserved end residues are part of each CDR3. D genes are given only for firm matches. Clone size is stated in some rows and not others, as once, few, many or a class when expanded.

j_call d_call v_call clone_size cdr3_nt cdr3_aa
TRBJ2-7 . TRBV7-2 . TGTGCCAGCAGCTTAGGCAGCCTCCCAGGCATCTACGAGCAGTACTTC CASSLGSLPGIYEQYF
TRBJ1-2 TRBD1 TRBV5-1 . TGCGCCAGCAGCTTGGGGGGACAGGGAGATGGCTACACCTTC CASSLGGQGDGYTF
TRBJ1-2 TRBD1 TRBV5-1 . TGCGCCAGCAGCCCGGGGACAGGTGGGAACTATGGCTACACCTTC CASSPGTGGNYGYTF
TRBJ1-6 . TRBV9 . TGTGCCAGCAGCGTAGCGGGACAAAATTCACCCCTCCACTTT CASSVAGQNSPLHF
TRBJ2-2 . TRBV29-1 . TGCAGCGTTCCCGCGCCAGGTCACACCGGGGAGCTGTTTTTT CSVPAPGHTGELFF
TRBJ1-1 TRBD1 TRBV6-5 . TGTGCCAGCAGTTACAGTTGGGGGACAGGGCTATCTGAAGCTTTCTTT CASSYSWGTGLSEAFF
TRBJ1-2 . TRBV9 . TGTGCCAGCACACAGGCCCGAGCTAACTATGGCTACACCTTC CASTQARANYGYTF
TRBJ2-1 . TRBV18 . TGTGCCAGCTCACTCGGAACTAGCAATTGGGCTGAGCAGTTCTTC CASSLGTSNWAEQFF
TRBJ2-7 TRBD1 TRBV18 . TGTGCCAGCTCACCAATAACAGGGGGCGCAGGGGACGAGCAGTACTTC CASSPITGGAGDEQYF
TRBJ2-5 . TRBV6-5 . TGTGCCAGCAGTTACAGGGGCGAGACCCAGTACTTC CASSYRGETQYF
TRBJ2-2 TRBD2 TRBV11-3 . TGTGCCAGCAGTTTCGGACTAGCGGGTGTTAACGGGGAGCTGTTTTTT CASSFGLAGVNGELFF
TRBJ2-2 . TRBV2 . TGTGCCAGCAGTCGAGTGGGGGGGCTTCACACCGGGGAGCTGTTTTTT CASSRVGGLHTGELFF
TRBJ2-7 TRBD2 TRBV5-4 . TGTGCCAGCAGTCAAAGGGCTAGCGGGACTTCTTACGAGCAGTACTTC CASSQRASGTSYEQYF
TRBJ2-3 . TRBV7-3 . TGTGCCAGCAGCTTAAGTGGGAGGTACACAGATACGCAGTATTTT CASSLSGRYTDTQYF
TRBJ2-1 TRBD2 TRBV7-2 once TGTGCCAGCAGCTCCCTCCGGACTAGCGGGAAAAATGAGCAGTTCTTC CASSSLRTSGKNEQFF
TRBJ1-4 . TRBV5-6 . TGTGCCAGCAGCCTCGACAGGATCTCTAATGAAAAACTGTTTTTT CASSLDRISNEKLFF
TRBJ1-3 . TRBV3-1/TRBV3-2 . TGTGCCAGCAGCCCGACAGTCTCTGGAAACACCATATATTTT CASSPTVSGNTIYF
TRBJ1-5 TRBD1 TRBV6-5 . TGTGCCAGCAGCCGGGACAGGGACAAGAGCCAGCCCCAGCATTTT CASSRDRDKSQPQHF
TRBJ2-3 TRBD2 TRBV5-1 . TGCGCCAGCAGCCAAACCGGACTAGCGGGAGTGACGCAGTATTTT CASSQTGLAGVTQYF
TRBJ1-2 . TRBV20-1 . TGCAGTGCTAGTGACAGAAACTATGGCTACACCTTC CSASDRNYGYTF
TRBJ1-4 TRBD1 TRBV5-6 once TGTGCCAGCACCCGGGCGGGAAACAGGGGGGGTGAAAAACTGTTTTTT CASTRAGNRGGEKLFF
TRBJ1-5 TRBD1 TRBV7-8 . TGTGCCAGCAGCCTAGGGACAGTTAGCAATCAGCCCCAGCATTTT CASSLGTVSNQPQHF
TRBJ1-3 . TRBV20-1 . TGCAGTGCTAGTGACCACAGGGTGAACACCATATATTTT CSASDHRVNTIYF
TRBJ1-1 . TRBV7-9 . TGTGCCAGCAGCTTTTCGTCAGAAACTGAAGCTTTCTTT CASSFSSETEAFF
TRBJ2-5 TRBD2 TRBV2 . TGTGCCAGCAGTGAGAGGACTAGCGGGATCTTAGGAGAGACCCAGTACTTC CASSERTSGILGETQYF
TRBJ1-1 . TRBV7-8 . TGTGCCAGCAGCTTAGCGGTACAGTCGGGAGTGAACACTGAAGCTTTCTTT CASSLAVQSGVNTEAFF
TRBJ2-1 TRBD2 TRBV19 . TGTGCCAGTAGTACCGGGACTAGGGGATACAATGAGCAGTTCTTC CASSTGTRGYNEQFF
TRBJ2-6 . TRBV7-2 . TGTGCCAGCAGCTTAGGAGGAACTGGGGCCAACGTCCTGACTTTC CASSLGGTGANVLTF
TRBJ2-3 TRBD2 TRBV29-1 once TGCAGCGGGACTAGCGGGAGTGCGGATACGCAGTATTTT CSGTSGSADTQYF
TRBJ1-2 TRBD1 TRBV19 . TGTGCCAGTAGTATAGAAGGGGGCGTGACCACGATTAACTATGGCTACACCTTC CASSIEGGVTTINYGYTF
TRBJ1-1 TRBD1 TRBV12-3/TRBV12-4 . TGTGCCAGCAGTTTGGGACAGGGAGCTTTCTTT CASSLGQGAFF
TRBJ2-4 TRBD2 TRBV18 . TGTGCCAGCTCACCCGGACTAGCGGGAGGAGCGGGGGCCAAAAACATTCAGTACTTC CASSPGLAGGAGAKNIQYF
TRBJ2-1 TRBD2 TRBV3-1/TRBV3-2 . TGTGCCAGCGTCGGGGCGGGAGGCTCACGGAATGAGCAGTTCTTC CASVGAGGSRNEQFF
TRBJ2-3 . TRBV6-1 . TGTGCCAGCAGTGAAGGCCTAGCCTCCGGCACAGATACGCAGTATTTT CASSEGLASGTDTQYF
TRBJ1-6 TRBD1 TRBV11-3 . TGTGCCAGCAGCTTAGTGGGACGGACAGGGAGGAATTCACCCCTCCACTTT CASSLVGRTGRNSPLHF
TRBJ2-7 TRBD1 TRBV6-5 . TGTGCCAGCAGGGGGACAGGCTCCTACGAGCAGTACTTC CASRGTGSYEQYF
TRBJ1-4 . TRBV9 . TGTGCCAGCAGCACCGGGTCTGAAAAACTGTTTTTT CASSTGSEKLFF
TRBJ1-1 . TRBV7-2 once TGTGCCAGCAGCTCCTACAGGGTCACTGAAGCTTTCTTT CASSSYRVTEAFF
TRBJ1-1 . TRBV5-5 . TGTGCCAGCAGCCAAAACACTGAAGCTTTCTTT CASSQNTEAFF
TRBJ2-2 . TRBV6-1 once TGTGCCAGCAGTGAAAAGGCAGGGTGGAGGGTCGGGGAGCTGTTTTTT CASSEKAGWRVGELFF
TRBJ2-7 . TRBV6-6 once TGTGCCAGCAGTCACCTCCCGGAGTTCGAGCAGTACTTC CASSHLPEFEQYF
TRBJ2-1 TRBD2 TRBV4-2 . TGTGCCAGCAGCCAAGAAGCGCTGGGCGGGAGGCGAAATGAGCAGTTCTTC CASSQEALGGRRNEQFF
TRBJ2-6 TRBD2 TRBV10-3 . TGTGCCATCAGCGGGAGCGGGAGGGCCTCTGGGGCCAACGTCCTGACTTTC CAISGSGRASGANVLTF
TRBJ1-2 . TRBV7-9 . TGTGCCAGCAGCTTACTGATAACCGGGACACAAAAGAGCTATGGCTACACCTTC CASSLLITGTQKSYGYTF
TRBJ2-6 TRBD2 TRBV5-8 . TGTGCCAGCAGTCGGGGGGGGACGGCTGGGGCCAACGTCCTGACTTTC CASSRGGTAGANVLTF
TRBJ1-4 . TRBV28 . TGTGCCAGCAGTTCAAGACAGGTTTCTGAAAAACTGTTTTTT CASSSRQVSEKLFF